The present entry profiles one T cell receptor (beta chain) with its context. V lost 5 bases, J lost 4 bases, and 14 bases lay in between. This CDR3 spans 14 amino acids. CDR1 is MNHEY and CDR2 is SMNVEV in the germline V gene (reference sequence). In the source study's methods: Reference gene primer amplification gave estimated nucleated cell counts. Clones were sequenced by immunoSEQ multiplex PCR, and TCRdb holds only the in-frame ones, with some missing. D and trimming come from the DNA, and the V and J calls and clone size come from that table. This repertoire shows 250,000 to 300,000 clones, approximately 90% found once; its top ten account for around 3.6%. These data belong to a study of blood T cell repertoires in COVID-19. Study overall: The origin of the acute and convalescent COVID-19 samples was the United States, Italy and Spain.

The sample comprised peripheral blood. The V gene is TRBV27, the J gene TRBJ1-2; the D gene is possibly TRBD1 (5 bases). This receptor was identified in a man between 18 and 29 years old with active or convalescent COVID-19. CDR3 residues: CASSPGGVAYGYTF. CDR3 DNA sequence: TGTGCCAGCAGTCCGGGGGGGGTGGCCTATGGCTACACCTTC.